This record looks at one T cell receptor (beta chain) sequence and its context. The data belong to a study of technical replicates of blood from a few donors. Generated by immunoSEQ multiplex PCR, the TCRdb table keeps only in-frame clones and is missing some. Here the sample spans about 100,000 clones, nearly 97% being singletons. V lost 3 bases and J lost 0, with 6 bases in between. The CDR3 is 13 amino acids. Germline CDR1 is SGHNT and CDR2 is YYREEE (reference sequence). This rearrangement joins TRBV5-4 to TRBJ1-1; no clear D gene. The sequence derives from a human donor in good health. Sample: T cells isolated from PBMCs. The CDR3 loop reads CASSSGLNTEAFF. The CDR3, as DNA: TGTGCCAGCAGCTCGGGTTTGAACACTGAAGCTTTCTTT.